The clone carrying this T cell receptor (beta chain) was recorded many times. What it binds is not known. The V and J ends lost 4 bases and 3 bases respectively, with 8 bases between them. CDR1 is SGHRS and CDR2 is YFSETQ in the germline V gene. This CDR3 is 13 amino acids long. Using its own MiXCR run on the RT-PCR reads, TCRdb lists one record per CDR3 protein. The sample yields 500,000 or so distinct CDR3 sequences, 16% seen once. This sample is part of a study of response to subunit inactivated influenza vaccine. Study findings and constraints: After each seasonal influenza vaccination, few new T cells are recruited, the authors suggested.

This TCR derives from a man aged 45 to 70 who received an inactivated influenza vaccine. The material was CD4+ T cells sorted from PBMCs, obtained approximately 25 months after vaccination. The V call is TRBV5-1, the J call TRBJ2-1; D may be TRBD2 (5 bases). CDR3 in DNA: TGCGCCAGCAGCCCCGGGGACTACAATGAGCAGTTCTTC. It yields the protein CASSPGDYNEQFF.